This T cell receptor beta chain was observed in a study of Graves' ophthalmopathy and Graves' hyperthyroidism. Transcripts of RNA were the source for amplifying TCR beta CDR3 regions. First-round RT-PCR with HTBI primers preceded a second-round multiplex PCR. TCRdb fed the multiplex PCR reads into MiXCR, producing one record per CDR3 protein. The sample records about 660,000 distinct CDR3 sequences, 35% to 50% being singletons. The TCR originated in an adult man with Graves' ophthalmopathy. Sequencing input: peripheral blood.

The CDR3 nucleotides are TGTGCCAGCAGCGCGGCCCGGGACCTATCCTCCTACGAGCAGTACTTC. This sequence encodes CASSAARDLSSYEQYF. The rearrangement uses TRBV25-1 and TRBJ2-7, with D tentatively TRBD1 or TRBD2 (5 bases each). Trimming removed 6 bases at V and 0 bases at J, with 18 bases between. CDR1 is MGHDK, CDR2 SYGVNS, per germline. The CDR3 length is 16 residues.